The clone carrying this TCR beta chain was picked up a small number of times. What it binds is unknown. The sample originates from a study of beta chain features in type 1 diabetes. Study-wide findings and caveats: In comparison with healthy donors, patients had naive, central memory and Treg TCRB repertoires that appeared more similar. It was not settled here whether HLA type affects TCRB rearrangement.

The study reverse transcribed the entire isolated RNA, so it sequenced expressed TCRB transcripts. The table came from immunoSEQ multiplex PCR; TCRdb's copy has only in-frame clones and leaves some out. The table has around 240,000 clones, over 8.5% seen once. The V segment lost 8 bases and the J segment 6 bases; nucleotides outside the gene matches: 9. The germline V gene has CDR1 SNHLY and CDR2 FYNNEI. The CDR3 consists of 14 residues. The sequenced material came from naive CD4+ T cells from blood. The sequence was collected from a woman between 18 and 30 years old in good health. The V and J genes are TRBV2 and TRBJ2-5, with 10 bases fitting TRBD1. CDR3 in DNA: TGTGCCAGCCGTAACCGGGACAGGGGTCAGACCCAGTACTTC. It encodes CASRNRDRGQTQYF.